In its sample, the clone carrying this T cell receptor (beta chain) was seen many times. Germline V gene lookup returns CDR1 MNHEY and CDR2 SVGAGI. This CDR3 is 15 amino acids long. V lost 0 bases to trimming and J lost 9 bases, with 12 bases between them. The source of the sample is a study of human T cells and chemical hapten exposure. Time point defined: pre-sensitization, week 0. The treatment was: therapeutic diphenylcyclopropenone sensitization with weekly scalp DPC. Each CDR3 protein gets one entry after TCRdb re-called the RACE reads with MiXCR. This sample has under 300,000 distinct CDR3 sequences, with approximately 8.6% found just once.

The receptor was isolated from a woman aged 40 to 50 with alopecia areata. Some clones in this sample may be carry-over from other donors' samples. The starting material was whole blood, obtained in connection with sensitization to the hapten diphenylcyclopropenone (DPC). J is TRBJ1-6 and V is TRBV6-5, with D maybe TRBD1 (5 bases). The CDR3 sequence: CASSYSEGRGSPLHF. Written as DNA, the CDR3 is TGTGCCAGCAGTTACTCTGAGGGGCGAGGTTCACCCCTCCACTTT.